Shown below are 15 T cell receptor beta chains from a single sample sequenced in a study of T cell responses to AZD1222 COVID-19 vaccine. Using immunoSEQ multiplex PCR, the repertoire was profiled, and TCRdb retains in-frame clones only, with some absent. The data hold 140,000 to 150,000 clones, with about 82% observed a single time. The source material was peripheral blood, sampled 28 days after the second AZD1222 dose. The receptors were sampled from an adult who received the AZD1222 COVID-19 vaccine.

This chain links TRBV9 with TRBJ2-3; D not certain. This CDR3 region has 15 residues. Trimming took 4 bases from V and 0 from J, leaving 12 bases between them. Germline-derived CDR1 and CDR2 are SGDLS and YYNGEE. The CDR3 nucleotides read TGTGCCAGCAGCCTGGGGTCCACTAGCACAGATACGCAGTATTTT. Its protein is CASSLGSTSTDTQYF.

V gene TRBV2 combines with J gene TRBJ2-7; D uncertain. The CDR3 covers 14 residues. V shed 5 bases and J shed 1 base, with 12 bases lying between them. CDR1 SNHLY and CDR2 FYNNEI come from the germline V gene. The CDR3 DNA reads TGTGCCAGCAGTCTTTATGGGCGGTCCTACGAGCAGTACTTC. Protein product: CASSLYGRSYEQYF.

This sequence joins TRBV1 and TRBJ1-4. TRBV1 is noted as a pseudogene. This CDR3 has 11 residues. The CDR3 region is CTSSQPDALFF. CDR3 sequence (DNA): TGCACCAGCAGCCAGCCCGACGCTCTGTTTTTT.

The V gene is TRBV5-1, the J gene TRBJ2-3; D unresolved. Germline V gene sequence: CDR1 SGHRS, CDR2 YFSETQ. V was trimmed by 0 bases and J by 3 bases, leaving 5 bases between them. The length of the CDR3 is 13 residues. CDR3 sequence: CASSLAVTDTQYF. DNA for the CDR3: TGCGCCAGCAGCTTGGCAGTAACAGATACGCAGTATTTT.

The chain links TRBV3-1 (or the pseudogene TRBV3-2) to TRBJ2-1, with D perhaps matching TRBD1 or TRBD2 (5 bases each). V was trimmed by 3 bases and J by 2 bases, leaving 17 bases between them. CDR3 length: 17 residues. Germline V gene lookup returns CDR1 LGHDT and CDR2 YNNKEL (reference sequence). DNA for the CDR3: TGTGCCAGCAGCCAGGGACCCGGGGTGGGGGCCTACAATGAGCAGTTCTTC. Amino acid sequence: CASSQGPGVGAYNEQFF.

The chain carries TRBV11-2 and TRBJ2-1; D is unclear. CDR1 is SGHAT, CDR2 FQNNGV, per germline. CDR3 length: 13 amino acids. V dropped 1 base and J dropped 5 bases, with 6 bases sitting between them. CDR3 in amino acids: CASSLGYHNEQFF. CDR3 in DNA: TGTGCCAGCAGCTTAGGGTACCACAATGAGCAGTTCTTC.

The chain recombines TRBV15 with TRBJ1-4, with a weak D call TRBD1 (5 bases). The CDR3 has 15 amino acids. V was clipped by 3 bases and J by 7 bases, with 15 bases between them. From germline, CDR1 is LNHNV and CDR2 YYDKDF (reference sequence). The CDR3 protein is CATSRDNLGSEKLFF. In nucleotides, the CDR3 is TGTGCCACCAGCAGGGACAATCTAGGTAGTGAAAAACTGTTTTTT.

V and J are TRBV30 and TRBJ1-2; a weak D match, TRBD1 (6 bases). Germline V gene lookup returns CDR1 GTSNPN and CDR2 SVGIG (reference sequence). This CDR3 is 15 amino acids long. Trimming took off 1 base at V and 0 bases at J, with 12 bases between the two ends. CDR3 nucleotide sequence: TGTGCCTGGAGTGCCTCTACAGGGACTAACTATGGCTACACCTTC. This codes for CAWSASTGTNYGYTF.

This clone is a singleton in its sample. The V and J genes are TRBV7-8 and TRBJ1-1; D unclear. Looked up from germline, CDR1 is SGHVS and CDR2 is FQNEAQ. The CDR3 length is 14 residues. Trimming left V 2 bases short and J 0 bases short, with 7 bases between. The CDR3 sequence is CASSLYGLNTEAFF. The CDR3, as DNA: TGTGCCAGCAGCTTATATGGGTTGAACACTGAAGCTTTCTTT.

V usage is TRBV7-2 and J usage is TRBJ1-1; tentatively, D is TRBD1 (5 bases). Per the germline V gene, CDR1 is SGHTA and CDR2 is FQGNSA. CDR3 size: 16 residues. Trimming pared 0 bases from V and 4 bases from J, leaving 15 bases between. In DNA form, the CDR3 reads TGTGCCAGCAGCTTAGCGGATCCCCGGACATCCACTGAAGCTTTCTTT. Translation gives CASSLADPRTSTEAFF.

The chain carries TRBV29-1 and TRBJ2-3; unclear D gene. Trimming cost V 3 bases and J 6 bases, with 19 bases left between them. The length of the CDR3 is 15 residues. CDR1 SQVTM and CDR2 ANQGSEA come from the germline V gene. The CDR3 sequence is CSVDGVPKDIDTQYF. CDR3 in DNA: TGCAGCGTTGATGGCGTTCCTAAGGATATCGATACGCAGTATTTT.

This clone was picked up one time. This rearrangement joins TRBV28 to TRBJ2-7; D gene ambiguous. Looked up from germline, CDR1 is MDHEN and CDR2 is SYDVKM. Trimming removed 2 bases from V and 6 bases from J, with 8 bases in between. The CDR3 totals 12 residues. The CDR3 sequence is CASSLGRLEQYF. In DNA form, the CDR3 reads TGTGCCAGCAGTTTAGGCCGCCTCGAGCAGTACTTC.

This clone showed up just a few times. Different DNA sequences within this sample yield the same CDR3. The chain couples TRBV5-1 to TRBJ2-3; TRBD1 matches at 7 bases. The CDR3 runs 15 residues. Per the germline V gene, CDR1 is SGHRS and CDR2 is YFSETQ. With 1 base clipped from V and 1 base from J, the junction kept 3 bases outside the gene matches. CDR3 amino acids: CASSLSGGGTDTQYF. The DNA of the CDR3 is TGCGCCAGCAGCTTGTCAGGGGGAGGCACAGATACGCAGTATTTT.

The chain carries TRBV7-2 and TRBJ1-6; TRBD1 aligns across 8 bases. V lost 4 bases and J lost 11; bases outside the gene matches: 10. Per the germline V gene, CDR1 is SGHTA and CDR2 is FQGNSA. CDR3 size: 15 residues. The CDR3 sequence is CASSSYRTGLTPLHF. CDR3 bases: TGTGCCAGCAGCTCCTACCGGACAGGGTTGACACCCCTCCACTTT. Full variable domain (missing parts from reference TRBV7-2 and TRBJ1-6): GAGVSQSPSNKVTEKGKDVELRCDPISGHTALYWYRQSLGQGLEFLIYFQGNSAPDKSGLPSDRFSAERTGGSVSTLTIQRTQQEDSAVYLCASSSYRTGLTPLHFGNGTRLTVT.

This clone was seen a few times. The chain couples TRBV4-1 to TRBJ1-5, with TRBD1 matching over 10 bases. With 0 bases clipped from V and 7 bases from J, the junction kept 6 bases outside the gene matches. Germline values: CDR1 MGHRA, CDR2 YSYEKL. The CDR3 extends over 16 amino acids. In DNA, the CDR3 is TGCGCCAGCAGCCAAGACGGGACAGGGGATGGCCAGCCCCAGCATTTT. Translating it yields CASSQDGTGDGQPQHF.